The 24 T cell receptor beta chains below come from one sample, sequenced in a study of cytomegalovirus exposure and HLA in healthy donors (dated by TCRdb to 2015 to 2018). Library method: the immunoSEQ multiplex PCR assay. For the multiplex PCR, a mixture combining 60 forward primers for TCR Vbeta segments and 13 reverse primers for TCR Jbeta segments was used. The table comes from immuneACCESS by way of TCRdb, which keeps in-frame sequences with V and J called. Part of the clones is missing from these tables; in studies checked, under half for an unresolved V gene and the rest for unknown reasons. The sample includes more than 100,000 clones, with about 71% observed a single time. Jointly, the top ten make up 3% to 4% of the sample. The sequenced material came from PBMCs. The receptors here all came from a woman between 45 and 65 years old in good health and CMV-seronegative.

The chain couples TRBV5-4 to TRBJ2-1, with D possibly TRBD1 on 5 matching bases. The germline CDR1 and CDR2 sequences are SGHNT and YYREEE (reference sequence). The length of the CDR3 is 15 residues. Trimming pared 0 bases from V and 1 base from J, leaving 8 bases between. The CDR3, as DNA: TGTGCCAGCAGCTTGGGTGGGGCATCCTACAATGAGCAGTTCTTC. Translated: CASSLGGASYNEQFF.

The table lists this clone with a count of one. The chain is built from TRBV11-3 and TRBJ2-7; possible D gene TRBD2, 7 bases. This CDR3 is built from 15 residues. Germline V CDR1 and CDR2: SGHNT, YENEEA. V dropped 3 bases and J dropped 5 bases, with 17 bases sitting between them. The CDR3 DNA follows: TGTGCCAGCAGCTTGGGGGGGAGGGGGATCCACGAGCAGTACTTC. Amino acid sequence: CASSLGGRGIHEQYF.

The chain carries TRBV19 and TRBJ1-5; D remains ambiguous. Trimming took off 6 bases at V and 6 bases at J, with 18 bases between the two ends. Per the germline V gene, CDR1 is LNHDA and CDR2 is SQIVND (reference sequence). The CDR3 consists of 15 residues. CDR3 loop: CASRSEPELSQPQHF. CDR3 sequence (DNA): TGTGCCAGTAGATCCGAGCCCGAACTGAGTCAGCCCCAGCATTTT.

The J gene is TRBJ2-1, the V gene TRBV5-1, with a possible D match to TRBD2 (6 bases). This CDR3 spans 15 amino acids. From germline, CDR1 is SGHRS and CDR2 YFSETQ. Trimming took off 0 bases at V and 3 bases at J, with 10 bases between the two ends. The CDR3 bases are TGCGCCAGCAGCTTGGAGGTAGCGGACTACAATGAGCAGTTCTTC. Protein product: CASSLEVADYNEQFF.

This chain uses TRBV29-1 with TRBJ2-3, with D uncertain. V was cut by 4 bases and J by 2 bases, with 10 bases left in between. This CDR3 has 13 residues. The germline CDR1 and CDR2 sequences are SQVTM and ANQGSEA. The CDR3 DNA reads as TGCAGCGTTGGCTCTTTAGACACAGATACGCAGTATTTT. It codes for CSVGSLDTDTQYF.

This clone was seen just once. DNA of the CDR3: TGTGCCAGTAGTGTAGCGGGAGGGGCGGGAGAGACCCAGTACTTC. As protein: CASSVAGGAGETQYF. This chain links TRBV19 with TRBJ2-5; 11 bases map to TRBD2. CDR1 LNHDA and CDR2 SQIVND come from the germline V gene (reference sequence). V was clipped by 5 bases and J by 4 bases; unmatched bases: 6. The CDR3 consists of 15 residues. Full variable domain (outside the CDR3, taken from reference TRBV19 and TRBJ2-5): DGGITQSPKYLFRKEGQNVTLSCEQNLNHDAMYWYRQDPGQGLRLIYYSQIVNDFQKGDIAEGYSVSREKKESFPLTVTSAQKNPTAFYLCASSVAGGAGETQYFGPGTRLLVL.

The J gene is TRBJ1-1, the V gene TRBV4-2, with D unresolved. V shed 3 bases and J shed 3 bases, with 8 bases lying between them. Germline V gene lookup returns CDR1 LGHNA and CDR2 YNFKEQ. CDR3 length: 13 residues. CDR3 coding DNA: TGTGCCAGCAGCCACCAGGCTGACACTGAAGCTTTCTTT. As protein: CASSHQADTEAFF.

The V and J genes are TRBV30 and TRBJ2-1; TRBD2 matches 10 bases. Unmatched junction bases numbered 12, after V lost 3 bases and J lost 10 bases. The CDR3 loop spans 15 amino acids. CDR1 and CDR2 from the germline V gene are GTSNPN and SVGIG (reference sequence). The DNA of the CDR3 is TGTGCCTGGAGACCTGCAGCGGGGGGGCGGAAGGAGCAGTTCTTC. Translation gives CAWRPAAGGRKEQFF. Together with reference TRBV30 and TRBJ2-1, the CDR3 gives the full variable domain: SQTIHQWPATLVQPVGSPLSLECTVEGTSNPNLYWYRQAAGRGLQLLFYSVGIGQISSEVPQNLSASRPQDRQFILSSKKLLLSDSGFYLCAWRPAAGGRKEQFFGPGTRLTVL.

This clone came up a few times. The chain uses TRBV7-9 and TRBJ1-1; D not certain. Germline V CDR1 and CDR2: SEHNR, FQNEAQ (reference sequence). This CDR3 region has 17 residues. V was pared by 5 bases and J by 2 bases, with 21 bases between. CDR3 loop: CASSPPLHRRGNTEAFF. For the CDR3, the DNA is TGTGCCAGCAGCCCACCCTTGCATCGTCGGGGTAACACTGAAGCTTTCTTT.

The rearrangement joins TRBV21-1 to TRBJ2-2; no check of the table's D call, TRBD1, against the DNA was made. TRBV21-1 is assigned pseudogene status. The CDR3 is made up of 16 amino acids. CDR3 sequence reads: CASSVWTGENTGELFF. The CDR3 nucleotides are TGTGCCAGCAGCGTTTGGACAGGGGAGAACACCGGGGAGCTGTTTTTT.

Only a few counts were recorded for this clone. The chain joins TRBV27 to TRBJ1-1, with TRBD1 as a possible D gene (5 bases). The CDR3 spans 14 residues. V lost 3 bases to trimming and J lost 5 bases, with 13 bases between them. The V gene's germline CDR1 is MNHEY and CDR2 SMNVEV (reference sequence). This CDR3 reads CASSLRQGGTEAFF. CDR3 DNA: TGTGCCAGCAGTTTGCGGCAGGGAGGGACTGAAGCTTTCTTT.

This clone was observed a handful of times. The rearrangement joins TRBV19 to TRBJ2-1; perhaps TRBD1 as D (5 bases). There are 16 residues in the CDR3. The ends were cut back, 7 bases at V and 2 bases at J, with 18 bases in the middle. CDR1 LNHDA and CDR2 SQIVND come from the germline V gene (reference sequence). CDR3 protein: CASNPVGPTTYNEQFF. The CDR3 coding sequence is TGTGCCAGTAACCCTGTGGGGCCTACAACCTACAATGAGCAGTTCTTC.

This clone was counted a few times. This chain uses TRBV7-7 with TRBJ2-2; 7 nucleotides match TRBD2. Germline CDR1 SSHAT, CDR2 FNYEAQ (reference sequence). The CDR3 length is 15 residues. J lost 2 bases, V lost 6 bases, and 6 bases had no gene match. DNA of the CDR3: TGTGCCAGCAGATCGTCTAGCGGAAACACCGGGGAGCTGTTTTTT. Translated, it gives CASRSSSGNTGELFF. Using reference TRBV7-7 and TRBJ2-2 for the parts outside the CDR3, the full variable domain is GAGVSQSPRYKVTKRGQDVTLRCDPISSHATLYWYQQALGQGPEFLTYFNYEAQPDKSGLPSDRFSAERPEGSISTLTIQRTEQRDSAMYRCASRSSSGNTGELFFGEGSRLTVL.

The genes are TRBV5-8 and TRBJ2-7; 9 bases match TRBD2. Germline CDR1 SGHTS, CDR2 YDEGEE. V dropped 4 bases and J dropped 3; count of bases not matched to a gene: 11. CDR3 size: 16 residues. The CDR3 reads CASSPQRLAEIYEQYF. The CDR3 region has the DNA TGTGCCAGCAGCCCTCAACGACTAGCGGAAATCTACGAGCAGTACTTC.

CDR3 sequence: CASSYGGTGGAYEQYF. The DNA of the CDR3 is TGTGCCAGCAGTTACGGAGGGACAGGGGGCGCATACGAGCAGTACTTC. The V and J genes are TRBV6-5 and TRBJ2-7; TRBD1 matches 12 bases. Germline CDR1 and CDR2: MNHEY and SVGAGI. V trimming: 2 bases; J trimming: 4 bases; junction bases outside the gene matches: 6. The CDR3 consists of 16 residues.

V and J are TRBV5-6 and TRBJ1-2; D might be TRBD1 (5 bases). V shed 0 bases and J shed 3 bases, with 9 bases lying between them. The CDR3 spans 14 residues. CDR1 is SGHDT, CDR2 YYEEEE, per germline. CDR3 in DNA: TGTGCCAGCAGCTTGGTGGGGCCGGACTATGGCTACACCTTC. Translating gives CASSLVGPDYGYTF. Together with reference TRBV5-6 and TRBJ1-2, the CDR3 gives the full variable domain: DAGVTQSPTHLIKTRGQQVTLRCSPKSGHDTVSWYQQALGQGPQFIFQYYEEEERQRGNFPDRFSGHQFPNYSSELNVNALLLGDSALYLCASSLVGPDYGYTFGSGTRLTVV.

The chain's CDR3 is CASSLVSGSEETQYF. In DNA form, the CDR3 reads TGTGCCAGCAGCTTAGTTAGCGGGAGTGAGGAGACCCAGTACTTC. This chain joins TRBV11-3 and TRBJ2-5; 9 bases fit TRBD2. This CDR3 has 15 residues. V was clipped by 1 base and J by 5 bases; unmatched bases: 5. From germline, CDR1 is SGHNT and CDR2 YENEEA.

The chain combines TRBV18 with TRBJ1-5; possible D gene TRBD1, 6 bases. There are 17 residues in the CDR3. V was pared by 0 bases and J by 2 bases, with 14 bases between. Germline V lookup: CDR1 KGHSH, CDR2 LQKENI. The CDR3 bases are TGTGCCAGCTCACCACCGACCGGGACAAGAGGCAATCAGCCCCAGCATTTT. Translation: CASSPPTGTRGNQPQHF.

The chain combines TRBV5-1 with TRBJ2-5; TRBD2 is a possible D gene (5 bases). V shed 6 bases and J shed 3 bases, with 18 bases lying between them. Germline V gene lookup returns CDR1 SGHRS and CDR2 YFSETQ. The CDR3 contains 15 residues. CDR3 in amino acids: CASTRNAAGEETQYF. DNA for the CDR3: TGCGCCAGCACCCGGAACGCCGCCGGGGAAGAGACCCAGTACTTC.

The chain recombines TRBV5-4 with TRBJ1-2; TRBD1 matches at 8 bases. The V and J ends lost 4 bases and 8 bases, in that order; junction bases with no gene match: 10. This CDR3 spans 14 amino acids. The germline gives CDR1 SGHNT, CDR2 YYREEE (reference sequence). The CDR3: CASSLRATGVGYTF. The CDR3 nucleotides are TGTGCCAGCAGCCTAAGGGCGACAGGGGTGGGCTACACCTTC.

This chain links TRBV5-6 with TRBJ1-1; 7 nucleotides align to TRBD1. V gave up 1 base and J gave up 4 bases; unmatched junction bases: 13. Looked up from germline, CDR1 is SGHDT and CDR2 is YYEEEE. The CDR3 length is 17 residues. The CDR3 region has the DNA TGTGCCAGCAGCTTGTTTCTGGGGACAGTGCGGAGCACTGAAGCTTTCTTT. This translates into CASSLFLGTVRSTEAFF.

The chain is built from TRBV9 and TRBJ2-1; D is possibly TRBD2 (6 bases). The CDR3 loop spans 15 amino acids. V shed 0 bases and J shed 2 bases, with 9 bases lying between them. CDR1 and CDR2 from the germline V gene are SGDLS and YYNGEE. CDR3 in DNA: TGTGCCAGCAGCGTAGCGGGAGTCACCTACAATGAGCAGTTCTTC. Its translation: CASSVAGVTYNEQFF.

In its sample, this clone was seen a few times. This sequence joins TRBV5-4 and TRBJ1-2; maybe TRBD1 (6 bases). CDR3 length: 13 residues. Germline V lookup: CDR1 SGHNT, CDR2 YYREEE (reference sequence). Trimming stripped 9 bases from V and 2 bases from J, with 14 bases between. The CDR3 reads CATSGDTNYGYTF. The CDR3 DNA reads as TGTGCCACCTCCGGGGACACAAACTATGGCTACACCTTC.

The chain uses TRBV2 and TRBJ1-2; D is ambiguous. V lost 3 bases and J 6 bases, leaving 5 bases between the germline ends. The germline V gene has CDR1 SNHLY and CDR2 FYNNEI. There are 11 residues in the CDR3. This CDR3 reads CASSELDGYTF. The DNA for the CDR3 is TGTGCCAGCAGTGAGCTAGATGGCTACACCTTC.